This is a list of T cell receptor beta chains from one sample in a study of blood T cell dynamics during melanoma immunotherapy. The data were produced by immunoSEQ multiplex PCR, yet TCRdb's version contains in-frame clones alone and is incomplete. The table has 5,000 to 7,500 clones, approximately 86% seen once. Sequencing was performed on blood, taken from a patient treated with checkpoint blockade. These receptors were obtained from a human donor with melanoma. CDR3s include the opening cysteine and the closing phenylalanine or tryptophan. D genes are given only for firm matches. The size field is filled for only some rows; it gives once, few, many or a size class.

. TRBJ2-5 TRBV6-5 . CASSYSAPVQETQYF TGTGCCAGCAGTTACTCAGCCCCAGTACAAGAGACCCAGTACTTC
. TRBJ2-1 TRBV28 TRBD2 CASSSLLERGSNEQFF TGTGCCAGCAGTTCCCTCCTCGAGCGGGGGTCCAATGAGCAGTTCTTC
. TRBJ1-4 TRBV19 . CASMKGTATNEKLFF TGTGCCAGCATGAAGGGAACTGCAACTAATGAAAAACTGTTTTTT
. TRBJ2-5 TRBV19 . CASSIVWSEETQYF TGTGCCAGTAGTATAGTTTGGTCAGAAGAGACCCAGTACTTC
once TRBJ2-7 TRBV9 . CASSARDGNYEQYF TGTGCCAGCAGCGCCCGGGACGGCAACTACGAGCAGTACTTC
. TRBJ2-5 TRBV29-1 . CSAVGRGETQYF TGCAGCGCCGTTGGAAGGGGTGAGACCCAGTACTTC
. TRBJ2-7 TRBV18 TRBD2 CASSPGRGVYEQYF TGTGCCAGCTCACCGGGTCGGGGGGTCTACGAGCAGTACTTC
. TRBJ2-3 TRBV30 TRBD2 CASVAGGHTDTQYF TGTGCCTCTGTAGCGGGGGGGCACACAGATACGCAGTATTTT
. TRBJ1-1 TRBV30 . CAWTRPPRGTEAFF TGTGCCTGGACCCGCCCACCCAGGGGAACTGAAGCTTTCTTT
. TRBJ2-5 TRBV6-5 . CASSSWGQYQETQYF TGTGCCAGCAGTTCCTGGGGCCAGTACCAAGAGACCCAGTACTTC
. TRBJ1-5 TRBV10-3 TRBD1 CAIRGQGDGQPQHF TGTGCCATCAGGGGACAGGGCGATGGTCAGCCCCAGCATTTT
. TRBJ1-2 TRBV30 TRBD1 CASGQGNYGYTF TGTGCCTCGGGACAGGGAAACTATGGCTACACCTTC
. TRBJ1-1 TRBV28 . CASSLLFQDTEAFF TGTGCCAGCAGTTTATTGTTCCAGGACACTGAAGCTTTCTTT
. TRBJ2-6 TRBV6-9 . CASSMWSLRQSRANVLTF TGTGCCAGCAGTATGTGGAGCTTACGACAAAGTCGGGCCAACGTCCTGACTTTC
. TRBJ2-1 TRBV10-3 TRBD2 CAIGRETSGGASFF TGTGCCATCGGCCGTGAGACTAGCGGGGGGGCCTCTTTCTTC
. TRBJ2-7 TRBV11-3 . CASSSKSQGSYEQYF TGTGCCAGCAGCTCGAAATCACAGGGTTCCTACGAGCAGTACTTC
. TRBJ2-7 TRBV6-1 TRBD1 CASRVTGSYEQYF TGTGCCAGCAGAGTGACAGGGTCCTACGAGCAGTACTTC
. TRBJ1-2 TRBV6-5 TRBD1 CASGDRGSYGYTF TGTGCCAGCGGTGACAGGGGCTCCTATGGCTACACCTTC
. TRBJ1-2 TRBV6-1 TRBD1 CASRQGADSGYTF TGTGCCAGCAGACAGGGGGCGGATAGTGGCTACACCTTC
. TRBJ2-7 TRBV2 TRBD1 CASSQTGGFNEQYF TGTGCCAGCAGCCAGACAGGGGGTTTCAACGAGCAGTACTTC
. TRBJ2-3 TRBV5-1 . CASSFSQYDPSTDTQYF TGCGCCAGCAGCTTTTCCCAGTATGACCCTAGCACAGATACGCAGTATTTT
once TRBJ2-7 TRBV30 TRBD2 CAWSGGGYSVEQYF TGTGCCTGGAGTGGGGGGGGGTACTCGGTCGAGCAGTACTTC
. TRBJ2-3 TRBV11-2 TRBD2 CASSSRLAGLTDTQYF TGTGCCAGCAGCTCCAGACTAGCGGGGCTGACAGATACGCAGTATTTT
. TRBJ2-7 TRBV11-2 . CASSLARAEQYF TGTGCCAGCAGCTTAGCCAGGGCCGAGCAGTACTTC
. TRBJ2-3 TRBV7-2 TRBD2 CASSFRLAIDTQYF TGTGCCAGCAGCTTTCGACTAGCGATAGATACGCAGTATTTT
. TRBJ2-2 TRBV2 TRBD2 CASSEDGLAGTANTGELFF TGTGCCAGCAGTGAAGACGGACTAGCGGGCACCGCGAACACCGGGGAGCTGTTTTTT
. TRBJ1-2 TRBV27 . CASSLGIGYGYTF TGTGCCAGCAGTTTAGGCATTGGCTATGGCTACACCTTC
. TRBJ2-1 TRBV2 . CASSVRVGEQFF TGTGCCAGCAGTGTTCGGGTAGGGGAGCAGTTCTTC
. TRBJ2-5 TRBV2 TRBD2 CASSAMGGEETQYF TGTGCCAGCAGTGCAATGGGGGGGGAAGAGACCCAGTACTTC
. TRBJ2-5 TRBV5-4 . CASSSFRDQETQYF TGTGCCAGCAGCTCATTTAGGGACCAAGAGACCCAGTACTTC
. TRBJ1-2 TRBV28 . CASSFPGGYGYTF TGTGCCAGCAGTTTTCCCGGGGGATATGGCTACACCTTC
. TRBJ2-3 TRBV7-3 TRBD2 CASSPGLVLDTQYF TGTGCCAGCAGCCCTGGACTAGTGTTAGATACGCAGTATTTT
. TRBJ2-5 TRBV19 . CASRGRAVETQYF TGTGCCAGTAGAGGTAGGGCGGTGGAGACCCAGTACTTC
. TRBJ2-3 TRBV6-5 TRBD1 CASSQRQGTDTQYF TGTGCCAGCAGTCAAAGACAGGGAACAGATACGCAGTATTTT
. TRBJ1-1 TRBV7-8 . CASSFANTEAFF TGTGCCAGCAGCTTTGCGAACACTGAAGCTTTCTTT
. TRBJ2-5 TRBV5-1 . CASSLARGPYQETQYF TGCGCCAGCAGCTTGGCTCGGGGACCGTACCAAGAGACCCAGTACTTC
. TRBJ2-7 TRBV11-2 . CASSSQGQAKFYEQYF TGTGCCAGCAGCTCTCAAGGGCAGGCCAAGTTCTACGAGCAGTACTTC
. TRBJ2-1 TRBV28 . CASSLPGPYNEQFF TGTGCCAGCAGTTTACCGGGGCCATACAATGAGCAGTTCTTC
. TRBJ1-4 TRBV28 TRBD1 CASLPGQGNEKLFF TGTGCCAGCCTCCCGGGACAGGGGAATGAAAAACTGTTTTTT
. TRBJ1-5 TRBV7-6 . CASSVDSNQPQHF TGTGCCAGCAGCGTGGACAGCAATCAGCCCCAGCATTTT
once TRBJ1-5 TRBV7-2 TRBD1 CASSQGVQPQHF TGTGCCAGCAGCCAGGGGGTTCAGCCCCAGCATTTT
. TRBJ2-7 TRBV5-1 TRBD1 CASSPDAPGGGYEQYF TGCGCCAGCAGCCCCGACGCCCCAGGGGGCGGGTACGAGCAGTACTTC
. TRBJ1-2 TRBV6-1 TRBD1 CASSERGDRGRTF TGTGCCAGCAGTGAAAGGGGCGACAGGGGGAGAACCTTC
. TRBJ2-3 TRBV5-4 . CASSRPGADTQYF TGTGCCAGCAGCCGACCGGGGGCTGATACGCAGTATTTT